This T cell receptor (beta chain) was sequenced during a study of long-term antiretroviral therapy in people with HIV (dated by TCRdb to between 2020 and 2023). Turning to the overall study: The earliest samples were collected roughly a decade before the 2015 WHO recommendation for immediate ART, at a time when ART was usually postponed until CD4 counts fell. Whether ART initiation and durable HIV suppression were associated with changes in peripheral blood TRB repertoire composition and diversity was tested in a retrospective serial study. From 30 adults with confirmed HIV infection, the cohort provided approximately 210 cryopreserved PBMC samples, gathered serially across a mean of around six years (range 1-12). About 40% of the 30 participants with HIV were female. No cross-contamination during QIAcube processing was shown when test extractions of a monoclonal T-cell line were performed alongside roughly 30 polyclonal samples.

What the work shows at the level of the full study, not this receptor alone: The samples span the years 2004 to 2017, and the ART regimens used may be less effective than current regimens. A significant increase in TRB diversity was found to be associated with ART initiation, although TRB diversity was observed to remain significantly below that of transplant donor controls even after long-term ART. Since PBMC availability was limited, sequencing covered only the TCR beta chain, with no alpha chain pairing. Expanded TRB clones identified before ART initiation dominated the repertoire across all time points, though the dominance fluctuated and decreased in many PLHIV after ART. Unsorted PBMC were profiled instead of sorted CD4+ and CD8+ T cells because pre-ART samples had limited cell numbers. Narrower CDR3 length ranges were observed in HIV repertoires than in controls, and an antigen-experienced repertoire with only a slight naive shift after ART was suggested by the network structure. No data were available on ART adherence, viral resistance or therapy changes, limiting inferences about post-ART repertoire changes.

Participants were included only if at least one PBMC sample before ART initiation and at least two post-ART samples were available. Every participant with HIV received treatment in the United States of America. Before DNA extraction, cryopreserved samples containing 1-10 million PBMC were thawed and washed. At the time of the earliest PBMC sample, participants with HIV were aged between about 20 and 54 years. PBMC samples were contributed by each participant from 1-4 timepoints before ART initiation and 2-8 timepoints after ART initiation, with a median of 7 samples. Serial HIV viral load, CD4+ T-cell count, ART history and demographic data were obtained for every participant. Genomic DNA was extracted from unsorted PBMC with a Qiagen kit on a QIAcube, with processing performed in batches of 12 samples. The immunoSEQ hsTCRB v3.0 assay was used at survey level resolution to sequence the TRB variable region. The target sequencing depth for TRB was roughly 40,000-55,000 T-cell genomes per sample. An Illumina MiSeq with a v3 150-cycle kit was used to sequence the pooled TRB libraries. In the source study's methods: Repertoire analysis was performed in R inside a reproducible Nextflow workflow that covered QC, data transformation and analysis. LymphoSeq2, an R package for exploring AIRR-Seq data, was used to implement the custom analyses. Four samples yielding fewer than 5000 total TRB sequences were excluded, leaving more than 150 analyzed HIV repertoires. Of the 188 retained HIV repertoires, 55 to 60 were collected before and approximately 130 after ART initiation. Repertoires were downsampled to 5000 TRB nucleotide sequences, with summary statistics averaged over 100 downsampling iterations. Only TRB sequences with CDR3 regions of at least seven amino acids were retained for analysis. Diversity was assessed using a clonality score derived from Shannon entropy and using the Gini coefficient. Repertoire networks linked the top 5000 CDR3 amino acid sequences whenever two sequences differed by an edit distance of one. For TRB CDR3 amino acid sequences, GLIPH2 was used to predict antigen specificity groups and MHC restriction. To flag known associations with CMV, EBV, HIV or tissue antigens, CDR3 amino acid sequences were compared against VDJdb and McPAS-TCR. Pre-ART, post-ART and control groups were compared with Wilcoxon signed-rank tests and Holm-Bonferroni correction. Sourced from immuneACCESS, this table was stored by TCRdb with only in-frame sequences that have V and J called. A share of the clones is absent; for the studies checked, an unresolved V gene accounts for under half, and the remainder has no known explanation. Clonal size and the V and J genes are those of that table, whereas D and trimming came from the DNA. This sample holds around 21,000 clones; 81% were observed only once. The ten largest make up approximately 12% of the sample.

About this clone: Its cognate antigen has yet to be identified. No base quality values were provided; no much bigger clone lies one nucleotide off.

The germline V and J ends show losses of 0 bases and 3 bases respectively, and no gene match explains 8 bases of the junction. From cysteine to phenylalanine, the CDR3 is 16 amino acids long. Only the CDR3 DNA is retained, 48 bases long and in frame from the first base. The germline V gene supplies CDR1 KGHSH and CDR2 LQKENI. The sequence links TRBV18 to TRBJ2-7; 7 middle bases align to TRBD1. The TCR originated in a man aged 35 to 55 with HIV. Sample: unsorted PBMCs, taken 0.1 years before starting antiretroviral therapy. The CDR3 has the sequence CASSPPRQGVVYEQYF. The DNA reads as follows: TGTGCCAGCTCACCACCGCGGCAGGGGGTTGTCTACGAGCAGTACTTC. The CDR3 plus the reference TRBV18 and TRBJ2-7 genes for the other parts give the full variable domain: NAGVMQNPRHLVRRRGQEARLRCSPMKGHSHVYWYRQLPEEGLKFMVYLQKENIIDESGMPKERFSAEFPKEGPSILRIQQVVRGDSAAYFCASSPPRQGVVYEQYFGPGTRLTVT.